The rows below give T cell receptor beta chains drawn from one sample of a study of PD-L1 blockade in urothelial cancer. Generated by immunoSEQ multiplex PCR, the TCRdb table keeps only in-frame clones and is missing some. Among about 93,000 clones listed, 90% were seen once. Sequenced material: PBMCs, taken around atezolizumab (anti-PD-L1) treatment. These TCRs come from a man aged 60 to 75 with urothelial cancer. The CDR3 runs from the conserved cysteine through the conserved F or W. The order of the fields is V gene, J gene, CDR3 protein.

TRBV4-3	TRBJ1-2	CASSQDEQVYGYTF
TRBV10-1	TRBJ1-1	CASSGEGVDTEAFF
TRBV6-1	TRBJ2-2	CASRQINTGELFF
TRBV5-1	TRBJ2-2	CASRTGTNTGELFF
TRBV5-1	TRBJ2-5	CASSLSQGMETQYF
TRBV4-3	TRBJ2-3	CASSLSSGGATDTQYF
TRBV5-4	TRBJ2-7	CASSLLSGETYEQYF
TRBV6-5	TRBJ2-7	CASSYRGSNYEQYF
TRBV5-4	TRBJ2-5	CASSLAGTGETQYF
TRBV14	TRBJ2-4	CASSQVGSRARLDF
TRBV18	TRBJ1-5	CASSPGSQDNQPQHF
TRBV2	TRBJ2-7	CASSLQDGAYEQYF
TRBV2	TRBJ1-2	CASSEGGATNYGYTF
TRBV5-1	TRBJ1-2	CASSGSTYGYTF
TRBV6-6	TRBJ1-2	CASSPSGAYGYTF
TRBV4-3	TRBJ2-3	CASSPTGNTDTQYF
TRBV25-1	TRBJ1-2	CASIRRELSDYGYTF
TRBV6-1	TRBJ2-1	CASGGRRNEQFF
TRBV6-1	TRBJ2-7	CASSVTSGRGIIYEQYF
TRBV6-5	TRBJ2-3	CASSLGLLDTQYF
TRBV19	TRBJ1-2	CASRRAGDGYTF
TRBV30	TRBJ2-3	CAWSYPGTGGADTQYF
TRBV28	TRBJ1-5	CASSRQSNQPQHF
TRBV19	TRBJ1-1	CASSKTKRTDLYEAFF
TRBV5-1	TRBJ1-1	CASSVPDRGDTEAFF
TRBV7-9	TRBJ2-3	CASSLMSGAGDTQYF
TRBV5-4	TRBJ2-1	CASSLRAGGLNEQFF
TRBV2	TRBJ2-7	CASRSPTSRHEQYF
TRBV12-5	TRBJ2-3	CASGLGQGSGQTDTQYF
TRBV5-1	TRBJ2-3	CASSLGQGWYSSTDTQYF
TRBV4-3	TRBJ1-1	CASSPDRENTEAFF
TRBV4-2	TRBJ1-2	CASSQERDLAYGYTF
TRBV5-1	TRBJ1-4	CASRQGFDTNEKLFF
TRBV19	TRBJ2-6	CASSPRTGSVSGANVLTF
TRBV5-1	TRBJ2-1	CASSGGGLGNEQFF
TRBV4-1	TRBJ2-7	CASSHPTGGTYEQYF
TRBV7-3	TRBJ2-2	CASSSHLTGELFF
TRBV7-3	TRBJ2-2	CASSPDGLNTGELFF
TRBV9	TRBJ1-1	CASSRENTEAFF
TRBV7-9	TRBJ1-2	CASSSGQGVYGYTF
TRBV6-1	TRBJ2-7	CASSEWGIHGEQYF
TRBV5-1	TRBJ2-3	CASSLGGSTDTQYF
TRBV30	TRBJ2-7	CAWSLLAAYEQYF
TRBV7-2	TRBJ2-7	CASSLAAVSYEQYF
TRBV7-2	TRBJ2-3	CASSSNRGLVSDTQYF
TRBV4-2	TRBJ2-1	CASSPPGGRALNEQFF
TRBV9	TRBJ2-7	CASSPRTGGYEQYF
TRBV15	TRBJ2-5	CATAFLSRGQETQYF
TRBV27	TRBJ1-5	CASSLLGGNQPQHF
TRBV2	TRBJ2-3	CASNWGAGTDTQYF
TRBV7-2	TRBJ2-5	CASSLRTGQETQYF
TRBV10-1	TRBJ1-4	CASSAEPTNEKLFF
TRBV5-1	TRBJ2-3	CASSLDPSGGARGQYF
TRBV5-1	TRBJ1-1	CASSATGQTLNTEAFF
TRBV19	TRBJ2-3	CASSIDGTFTDTQYF
TRBV18	TRBJ2-7	CASSPEQTGIHEQYF
TRBV6-5	TRBJ2-7	CASSEKGSRGYF